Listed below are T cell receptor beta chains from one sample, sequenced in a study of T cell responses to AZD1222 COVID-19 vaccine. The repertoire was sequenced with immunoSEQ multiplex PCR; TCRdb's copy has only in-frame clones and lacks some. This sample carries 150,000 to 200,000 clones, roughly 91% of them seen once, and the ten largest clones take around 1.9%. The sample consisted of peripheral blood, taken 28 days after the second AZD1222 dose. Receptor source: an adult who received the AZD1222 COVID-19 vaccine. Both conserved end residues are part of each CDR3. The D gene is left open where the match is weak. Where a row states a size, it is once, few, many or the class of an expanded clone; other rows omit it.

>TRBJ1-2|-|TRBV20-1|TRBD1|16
CSASVPGTGDIYGYTF
TGCAGTGCTAGTGTCCCCGGGACAGGGGACATATATGGCTACACCTTC
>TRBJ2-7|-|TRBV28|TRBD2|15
CASSIPSGGSYEQYF
TGTGCCAGCAGTATACCTAGCGGGGGCTCCTACGAGCAGTACTTC
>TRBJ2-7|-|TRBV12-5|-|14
CASGEHSGFYEQYF
TGTGCTAGTGGCGAGCACTCAGGATTCTACGAGCAGTACTTC
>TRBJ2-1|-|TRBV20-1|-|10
CSASLREQFF
TGCAGTGCTAGCCTTCGGGAGCAGTTCTTC
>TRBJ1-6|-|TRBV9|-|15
CASSAEVSYNSPLHF
TGTGCCAGCAGCGCGGAAGTCTCCTATAATTCACCCCTCCACTTT
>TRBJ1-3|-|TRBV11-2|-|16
CASSPLGGESGNTIYF
TGTGCCAGCAGCCCCCTTGGGGGAGAATCTGGAAACACCATATATTTT
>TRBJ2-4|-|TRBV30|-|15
CAWSVKGGQKNIQYF
TGTGCCTGGAGTGTAAAGGGGGGACAGAAAAACATTCAGTACTTC
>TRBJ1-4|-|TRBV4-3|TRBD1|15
CASSQGTGGSEKLFF
TGCGCCAGCAGCCAAGGTACAGGGGGCAGTGAAAAACTGTTTTTT
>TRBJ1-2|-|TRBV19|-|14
CASSIAGSPYGYTF
TGTGCCAGTAGTATTGCTGGGAGCCCCTATGGCTACACCTTC
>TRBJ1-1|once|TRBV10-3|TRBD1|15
CAISGWTGANTEAFF
TGTGCCATCAGTGGGTGGACAGGGGCGAACACTGAAGCTTTCTTT
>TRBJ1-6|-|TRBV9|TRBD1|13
CASTRQGFSPLHF
TGTGCCAGCACTCGACAGGGATTTTCACCCCTCCACTTT
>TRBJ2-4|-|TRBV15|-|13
CATSRDFTPVRYF
TGTGCCACCAGCAGAGATTTTACCCCCGTGAGGTACTTC
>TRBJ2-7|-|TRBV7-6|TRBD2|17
CASSSAGVGRGSYEQYF
TGTGCCAGCAGCTCCGCGGGGGTCGGGAGGGGTTCCTACGAGCAGTACTTC
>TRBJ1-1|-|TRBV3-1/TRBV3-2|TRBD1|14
CASSPRGQGTEAFF
TGTGCCAGCAGCCCCAGGGGGCAAGGAACTGAAGCTTTCTTT